A single sample is the source of the 11 T cell receptor beta chains below, sequenced in a study of blood T cell repertoires in COVID-19. Repertoires were generated with immunoSEQ multiplex PCR, while TCRdb's copy carries only in-frame clones and drops some. The table lists about 98,000 clones, 81% of them singletons. The sequenced sample was peripheral blood. All receptors derive from a woman older than 75 with acute or convalescent COVID-19.

This clone was detected only a few times. The chain joins TRBV28 to TRBJ1-2; D might be TRBD1 (6 bases). Germline assignment: CDR1 MDHEN and CDR2 SYDVKM. This CDR3 comprises 14 residues. Trimming shortened V by 7 bases and J by 4 bases, and 16 bases separated the two germline ends. The CDR3 loop is CASKRQELSYGYTF. CDR3 DNA: TGTGCCAGCAAAAGACAGGAGCTCTCCTATGGCTACACCTTC.

This sequence joins TRBV6-1 and TRBJ2-5, with a possible D match to TRBD2 (5 bases). Trimming took 3 bases from V and 0 from J, leaving 14 bases between them. The CDR3 totals 16 residues. Germline assignment: CDR1 MNHNS and CDR2 SASEGT. CDR3 nucleotides: TGTGCCAGCAGTGAGAAGTTTACGGGGTACCAAGAGACCCAGTACTTC. Encoded protein: CASSEKFTGYQETQYF.

With regard to this clone: Its ends do not fully match the called genes, so a read error is possible. This chain joins TRBV6-1 and TRBJ1-6; the match to TRBD1 covers 7 bases. The CDR3 sequence is 13 residues long. Germline V CDR1 and CDR2: MNHNS, SASEGT. CDR3 in amino acids: CASSEDRVPRLHF. In DNA form, the CDR3 reads TGTGCCAGCAGCGAAGACAGGGTTCCTCGCCTCCACTTT.

The CDR3 region has the DNA TGTGCCATCAGTGAGTCGGTCCAGGGGGGCGAGACCCAGTACTTC. It specifies CAISESVQGGETQYF. The chain employs TRBV10-3 and TRBJ2-5, with a weak D call TRBD1 (7 bases). The germline V and J ends were trimmed by 0 bases and 5 bases, with 13 bases remaining between them. Germline V gene data show CDR1 as ENHRY and CDR2 as SYGVKD. This CDR3 is 15 amino acids long.

The J gene is TRBJ2-3, the V gene TRBV6-2 or TRBV6-3, with 10 nucleotides matching TRBD2. Per the germline V gene, CDR1 is MNHEY and CDR2 is SVGEGT. Losses at the gene ends were 2 bases for V and 4 bases for J; bases not matched to a gene: 9. The CDR3 loop spans 17 amino acids. In DNA form, the CDR3 reads TGTGCCAGCAGTTACCGGGCTAGCGGGGGAGTCGCAGATACGCAGTATTTT. This codes for CASSYRASGGVADTQYF.

This chain links TRBV5-4 with TRBJ1-1; D is unclear. V shed 0 bases and J shed 1 base, with 7 bases lying between them. CDR3 length: 14 residues. CDR1 SGHNT and CDR2 YYREEE come from the germline V gene (reference sequence). CDR3 bases: TGTGCCAGCAGCTTGGCCTCTCGGAACACTGAAGCTTTCTTT. Translated: CASSLASRNTEAFF. Together with reference TRBV5-4 and TRBJ1-1, the CDR3 gives the full variable domain: ETGVTQSPTHLIKTRGQQVTLRCSSQSGHNTVSWYQQALGQGPQFIFQYYREEENGRGNFPPRFSGLQFPNYSSELNVNALELDDSALYLCASSLASRNTEAFFGQGTRLTVV.

The chain joins TRBV5-4 to TRBJ2-2; 7 bases match TRBD1. This CDR3 is built from 15 residues. The junction had 9 bases not matched to a gene; V was cut back by 3 bases and J by 7 bases. CDR1 is SGHNT and CDR2 is YYREEE in the germline V gene (reference sequence). The CDR3 DNA reads as TGTGCCAGCAGCTCCCCCGACAGGGCCCTCGGGGAGCTGTTTTTT. Amino acid sequence: CASSSPDRALGELFF.

This chain uses TRBV9 with TRBJ2-7; 8 bases align to TRBD2. The CDR3 covers 14 residues. V was clipped by 2 bases and J by 4 bases; unmatched bases: 5. Germline V lookup: CDR1 SGDLS, CDR2 YYNGEE. The CDR3 DNA reads as TGTGCCAGCAGCGTTGGGACTAGTCCTTACGAGCAGTACTTC. It encodes CASSVGTSPYEQYF.

This clone was detected once. The chain recombines TRBV10-3 with TRBJ2-3; 8 positions agree with TRBD1. Germline values: CDR1 ENHRY, CDR2 SYGVKD. After removal of 10 bases from V and 0 bases from J, the junction contained 6 bases not matched to a gene. The CDR3 has 14 amino acids. The CDR3 is CATEDRASTDTQYF. In DNA form, the CDR3 reads TGTGCCACGGAGGACAGGGCGAGCACAGATACGCAGTATTTT.

The chain links TRBV7-2 to TRBJ1-2; the D gene is possibly TRBD1 (5 bases). This CDR3 region has 14 residues. V shed 5 bases and J shed 7 bases, with 17 bases lying between them. Germline V gene data show CDR1 as SGHTA and CDR2 as FQGNSA. DNA for the CDR3: TGTGCCAGCAGCCCCCGGTTACTGGGGCTTGGCTACACCTTC. Protein sequence: CASSPRLLGLGYTF.

This sequence joins TRBV2 and TRBJ2-3, with TRBD2 identical over 12 bases. From germline, CDR1 is SNHLY and CDR2 FYNNEI. The CDR3 is made up of 16 amino acids. Unmatched junction bases numbered 7, after V lost 6 bases and J lost 3 bases. The CDR3, as DNA: TGTGCCAGCAGCCCGCTAGCGGGGGGGCTGACAGATACGCAGTATTTT. Protein: CASSPLAGGLTDTQYF.